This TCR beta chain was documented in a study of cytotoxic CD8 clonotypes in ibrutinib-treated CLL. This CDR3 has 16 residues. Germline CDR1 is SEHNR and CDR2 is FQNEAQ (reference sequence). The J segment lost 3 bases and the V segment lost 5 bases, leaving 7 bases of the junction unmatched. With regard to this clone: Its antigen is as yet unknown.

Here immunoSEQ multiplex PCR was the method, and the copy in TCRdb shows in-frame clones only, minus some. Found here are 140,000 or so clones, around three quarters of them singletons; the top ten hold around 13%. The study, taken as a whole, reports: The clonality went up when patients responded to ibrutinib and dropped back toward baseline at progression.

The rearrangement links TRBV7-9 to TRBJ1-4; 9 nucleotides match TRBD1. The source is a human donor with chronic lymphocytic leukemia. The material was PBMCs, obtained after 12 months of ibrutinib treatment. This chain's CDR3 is CASSPSGQGSNEKLFF. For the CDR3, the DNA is TGTGCCAGCAGCCCGTCGGGACAGGGTTCTAATGAAAAACTGTTTTTT.